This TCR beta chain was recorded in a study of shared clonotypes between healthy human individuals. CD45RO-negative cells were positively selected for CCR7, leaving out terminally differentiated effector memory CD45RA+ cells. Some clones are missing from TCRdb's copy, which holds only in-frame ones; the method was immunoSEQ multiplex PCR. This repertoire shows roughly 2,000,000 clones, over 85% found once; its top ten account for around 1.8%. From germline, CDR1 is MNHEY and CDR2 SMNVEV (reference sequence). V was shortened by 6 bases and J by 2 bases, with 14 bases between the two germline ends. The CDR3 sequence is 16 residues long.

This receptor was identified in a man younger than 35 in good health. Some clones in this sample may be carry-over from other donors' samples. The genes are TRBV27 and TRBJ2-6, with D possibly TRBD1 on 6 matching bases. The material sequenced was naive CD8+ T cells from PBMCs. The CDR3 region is CASSQLGAAGANVLTF. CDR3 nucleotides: TGTGCCAGCAGCCAGCTGGGGGCAGCTGGGGCCAACGTCCTGACTTTC.